This T cell receptor beta chain is drawn from a study of blood T cell repertoires in COVID-19. At the level of the study: Samples of COVID-19 (acute and convalescent) were obtained from the United States, Italy and Spain. Sample material is recorded as cDNA or gDNA derived from T cells, B-cell-depleted T cells, or PBMCs.

Per the study methods: For nucleated cells, counts were estimated from reference gene primer amplification. TCRdb's table, derived via immunoSEQ multiplex PCR, lists solely in-frame clones and lacks some. That table gives V, J and clone size, and the DNA gave D and trimming. The sample has just under 90,000 clones; approximately 88% are singletons. The CDR3 spans 14 residues. CDR1 and CDR2 (germline): KGHSH, LQKENI. V was clipped by 4 bases and J by 3 bases; unmatched bases: 4. This TCR derives from a man aged 60-69 years with acute or convalescent COVID-19. The chain links TRBV18 to TRBJ2-7, with 9 nucleotides matching TRBD2. The sequenced material came from peripheral blood. The CDR3 nucleotides read TGTGCCAGCTCACGTAGCGGGGGCTTCTACGAGCAGTACTTC. Translation: CASSRSGGFYEQYF.